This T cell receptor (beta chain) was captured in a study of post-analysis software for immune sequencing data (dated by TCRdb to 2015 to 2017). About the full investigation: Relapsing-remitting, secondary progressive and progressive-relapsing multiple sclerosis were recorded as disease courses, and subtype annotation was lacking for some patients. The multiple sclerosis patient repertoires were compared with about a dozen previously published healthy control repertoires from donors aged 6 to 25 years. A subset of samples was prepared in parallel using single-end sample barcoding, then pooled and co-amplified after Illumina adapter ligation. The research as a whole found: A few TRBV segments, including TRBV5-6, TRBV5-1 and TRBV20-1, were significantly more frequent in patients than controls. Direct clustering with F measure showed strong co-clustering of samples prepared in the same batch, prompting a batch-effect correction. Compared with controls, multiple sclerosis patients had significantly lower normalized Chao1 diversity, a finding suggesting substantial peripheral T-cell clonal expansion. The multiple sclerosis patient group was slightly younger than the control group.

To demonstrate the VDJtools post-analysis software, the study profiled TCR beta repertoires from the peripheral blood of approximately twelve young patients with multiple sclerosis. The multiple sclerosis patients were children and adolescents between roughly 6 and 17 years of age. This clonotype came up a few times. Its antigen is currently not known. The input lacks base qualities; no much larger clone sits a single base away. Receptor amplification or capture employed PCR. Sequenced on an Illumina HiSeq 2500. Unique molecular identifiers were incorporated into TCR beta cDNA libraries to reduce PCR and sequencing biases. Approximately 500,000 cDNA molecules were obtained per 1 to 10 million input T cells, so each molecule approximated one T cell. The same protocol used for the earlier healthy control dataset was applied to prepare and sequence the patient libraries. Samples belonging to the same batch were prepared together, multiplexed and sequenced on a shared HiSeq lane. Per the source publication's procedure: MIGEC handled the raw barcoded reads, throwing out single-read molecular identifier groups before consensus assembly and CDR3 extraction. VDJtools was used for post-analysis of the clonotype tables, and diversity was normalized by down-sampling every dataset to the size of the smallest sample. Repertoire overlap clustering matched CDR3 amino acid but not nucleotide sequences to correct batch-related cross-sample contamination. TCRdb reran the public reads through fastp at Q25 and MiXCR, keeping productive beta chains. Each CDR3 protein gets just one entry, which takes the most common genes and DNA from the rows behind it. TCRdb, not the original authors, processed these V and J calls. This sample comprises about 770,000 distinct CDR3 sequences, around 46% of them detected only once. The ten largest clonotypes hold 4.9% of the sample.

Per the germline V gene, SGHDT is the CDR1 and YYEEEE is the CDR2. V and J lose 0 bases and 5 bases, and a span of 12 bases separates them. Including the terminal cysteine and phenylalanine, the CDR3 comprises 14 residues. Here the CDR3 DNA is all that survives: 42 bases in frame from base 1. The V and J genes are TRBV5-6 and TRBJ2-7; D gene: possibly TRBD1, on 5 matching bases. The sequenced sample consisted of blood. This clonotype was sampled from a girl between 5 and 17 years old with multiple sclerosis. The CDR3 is CASSLAPPRDEQYF. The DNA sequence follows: TGTGCCAGCAGCTTGGCCCCACCCAGGGACGAGCAGTACTTC.